This passage covers 5 T cell receptor beta chains from one sample sequenced in a study of T-cell memory formation after mild COVID-19. TCRdb re-analysed the 5' RACE reads in MiXCR, keeping a single row per CDR3 protein. The table shows about 560,000 distinct CDR3 sequences, with around a sixth occurring only once. Specimen: PBMCs or a T cell subset sorted from them (not recorded which). These receptors were collected from an adult woman who had mild COVID-19 (a few samples of this study predate the infection). Cell type and time point are not known.

The rearrangement joins TRBV10-3 to TRBJ2-5; 9 bases line up with TRBD2. The CDR3 length is 13 residues. Per the germline V gene, CDR1 is ENHRY and CDR2 is SYGVKD. V shed 6 bases and J 5 bases; nucleotides not matched to a gene: 4. CDR3: CAISSGGKETQYF. In nucleotides, the CDR3 is TGTGCCATCAGCAGCGGGGGGAAGGAGACCCAGTACTTC.

There are many counts of this clonotype. The V call is TRBV10-3, the J call TRBJ2-1; TRBD2 matches at 10 bases. V was pared by 4 bases and J by 7 bases, with 10 bases of the junction left unmatched. CDR3 length: 16 residues. Germline V gene lookup returns CDR1 ENHRY and CDR2 SYGVKD. The CDR3 sequence: CAISVGLAGDRNEQFF. CDR3 in DNA: TGTGCCATCAGTGTGGGGCTAGCGGGAGATAGGAATGAGCAGTTCTTC.

The J gene is TRBJ1-1, the V gene TRBV27; TRBD1 might be the D (6 bases). V was cut by 3 bases and J by 4 bases, with 12 bases left in between. CDR1 MNHEY and CDR2 SMNVEV come from the germline V gene (reference sequence). The CDR3 loop spans 14 amino acids. CDR3 sequence reads: CASSLARGFTEAFF. CDR3 nucleotide sequence: TGTGCCAGCAGTTTGGCCAGGGGATTCACTGAAGCTTTCTTT.

This sequence joins TRBV6-5 and TRBJ2-5; 8 bases fit TRBD1. Germline V gives CDR1 MNHEY, CDR2 SVGAGI. J was trimmed by 3 bases and V by 6 bases; bases with no gene match: 6. The CDR3 has 14 residues. CDR3 amino acids: CASRIRTGKETQYF. CDR3 sequence (DNA): TGTGCCAGCAGAATCAGGACAGGGAAAGAGACCCAGTACTTC.

This clonotype has a handful of counts. This may be a read error, as it is one base from a much larger clone. V gene TRBV12-3 or TRBV12-4 combines with J gene TRBJ2-1; perhaps TRBD2 as D (6 bases). This CDR3 has 13 residues. V gave up 4 bases and J gave up 5 bases, with 9 bases separating them. This CDR3 reads CASSSGVHNEQFF. CDR3 DNA sequence: TGTGCCAGCAGTTCGGGGGTCCACAATGAGCAGTTCTTC.